The sequence of this T cell receptor (beta chain) was determined in a study of T cell repertoires in cytomegalovirus infection. The overall study: Epitope selection comprised recently identified HLA-C-restricted CMV epitopes and well-studied HLA-B-restricted CMV epitopes. CMV infection plus the matching HLA type was flagged by public TCR beta signatures.

This clonotype has more than one count but fewer than ten. The target antigen is unknown. Broader study findings: HLA-C-restricted TCR beta clonotypes specific for CMV led the ex vivo response.

Germline V CDR1 and CDR2: SGHTA, FQGNSA. The germline V and J ends were trimmed by 5 bases and 7 bases, with 12 bases remaining between them. The CDR3 length is 12 residues. TCRdb processed the reads anew with MiXCR; each CDR3 protein has one entry. The data contain around 570,000 distinct CDR3 sequences, 35% to 50% of them singletons. The material sequenced was cultured PBMCs, taken from culture after CMV antigen stimulation. The source is a human donor in good health (CMV status not recorded). Some clones in this sample may be carry-over from other donors' samples. The chain carries TRBV7-2 and TRBJ2-7; a weak D match, TRBD2 (5 bases). This CDR3 is CASSLRRGEQYF. DNA of the CDR3: TGTGCCAGCAGCCTCAGACGGGGTGAGCAGTACTTC.